This is a list of T cell receptor beta chains from one sample in a study of T cell changes during pregnancy in multiple sclerosis. Clones were read by immunoSEQ multiplex PCR, and TCRdb kept only the in-frame ones, dropping some. The table records some 66,000 clones, 90% to 95% of them present only once. Source: CD8+ T cells from peripheral blood mononuclear cells, taken before pregnancy. These receptors were obtained from a female donor with multiple sclerosis, enrolled in a pregnancy study. Each CDR3 is given with its conserved first and last residue. The D gene is left open where the match is weak. The size field is filled for only some rows; it gives once, few, many or a size class.

length: 17; size: NA; D: TRBD2; V: TRBV16; J: TRBJ2-3; DNA: TGTGCCAGCAGCCCCGGACTAGCGGGGCCTAGCACAGATACGCAGTATTTT; CDR3: CASSPGLAGPSTDTQYF
length: 15; size: NA; D: TRBD2; V: TRBV2; J: TRBJ2-3; DNA: TGTGCCAGCAGTGATAACGGGGGGGCCACAGATACGCAGTATTTT; CDR3: CASSDNGGATDTQYF
length: 14; size: NA; D: NA; V: TRBV15; J: TRBJ1-2; DNA: TGTGCCACCAGCAGAGCGGGGACTGGTGGCGGCTACACCTTC; CDR3: CATSRAGTGGGYTF
length: 15; size: NA; D: NA; V: TRBV2; J: TRBJ1-2; DNA: TGTGCCAGCGTAACCCCGGCCAGGGAGGCGGTTGGCTACACCTTC; CDR3: CASVTPAREAVGYTF
length: 14; size: NA; D: TRBD2; V: TRBV29-1; J: TRBJ2-7; DNA: TGCAGCGCCGAACGAGCGGGGGAAACCTACGAGCAGTACTTC; CDR3: CSAERAGETYEQYF
length: 15; size: once; D: TRBD2; V: TRBV2; J: TRBJ2-2; DNA: TGTGCCAGCACCCTCGCCTCGGGGGGCACCGGGGAGCTGTTTTTT; CDR3: CASTLASGGTGELFF
length: 11; size: NA; D: NA; V: TRBV30; J: TRBJ1-1; DNA: TGTGCCTGGAGTGGTGGCCCTGAAGCTTTCTTT; CDR3: CAWSGGPEAFF
length: 14; size: NA; D: NA; V: TRBV7-3; J: TRBJ2-2; DNA: TGTGCCAGCAGCTTATTCGGGTCGGGCGGGGAGCTGTTTTTT; CDR3: CASSLFGSGGELFF
length: 15; size: once; D: NA; V: TRBV6-4; J: TRBJ2-1; DNA: TGTGCCAGCAGTGACTCAGGGAGCTCCTACAATGAGCAGTTCTTC; CDR3: CASSDSGSSYNEQFF
length: 17; size: once; D: TRBD2; V: TRBV7-6; J: TRBJ2-3; DNA: TGTGCCAGCAGCCAACCCCGAGCGGGGGGTTTCACAGATACGCAGTATTTT; CDR3: CASSQPRAGGFTDTQYF
length: 13; size: NA; D: NA; V: TRBV7-3; J: TRBJ2-2; DNA: TGTGCCAGCAGGGAGACTGGCTCCGGGGAGCTGTTTTTT; CDR3: CASRETGSGELFF
length: 18; size: NA; D: NA; V: TRBV2; J: TRBJ2-2; DNA: TGTGCCAGCAGTGACTTCAAGGACGGGAGCTCGACCACCGGGGAGCTGTTTTTT; CDR3: CASSDFKDGSSTTGELFF
length: 13; size: NA; D: NA; V: TRBV5-6; J: TRBJ2-7; DNA: TGTGCCAGCAGCTTGTGGGGGCTTCACGAGCAGTACTTC; CDR3: CASSLWGLHEQYF
length: 15; size: NA; D: TRBD1; V: TRBV7-2; J: TRBJ2-7; DNA: TGTGCCAGAAGGGGGGACAGGATATATTCCTACGAGCAGTACTTC; CDR3: CARRGDRIYSYEQYF
length: 15; size: NA; D: NA; V: TRBV5-1; J: TRBJ2-3; DNA: TGCGCCAGCAGCTTGGGCCCATCCAGCGCAGATACGCAGTATTTT; CDR3: CASSLGPSSADTQYF
length: 12; size: NA; D: NA; V: TRBV27; J: TRBJ2-5; DNA: TGTGCCAGCGGGGGGGCAGGAGAGACCCAGTACTTC; CDR3: CASGGAGETQYF
length: 19; size: NA; D: TRBD2; V: TRBV11-2; J: TRBJ2-2; DNA: TGTGCCAGCAGCTACCAACTACTAGCGGGGGGGCTGGTAGCCGGGGAGCTGTTTTTT; CDR3: CASSYQLLAGGLVAGELFF
length: 12; size: few; D: TRBD2; V: TRBV6-5; J: TRBJ2-3; DNA: TGTGTAACGCGGGGGACCCGAGATACGCAGTATTTT; CDR3: CVTRGTRDTQYF
length: 14; size: once; D: NA; V: TRBV7-9; J: TRBJ2-7; DNA: TGTGCCAGCAGCTTAGTACAGGGCGCCTACGAGCAGTACTTC; CDR3: CASSLVQGAYEQYF
length: 15; size: NA; D: NA; V: TRBV7-6; J: TRBJ1-5; DNA: TGTGCCAGCAGCTTAGAGGGGGTTGGCAATCAGCCCCAGCATTTT; CDR3: CASSLEGVGNQPQHF
length: 13; size: once; D: TRBD1; V: TRBV5-1; J: TRBJ1-1; DNA: TGCGCCAGCAGCACGACAGGGGGCACTGAAGCTTTCTTT; CDR3: CASSTTGGTEAFF
length: 18; size: once; D: TRBD1; V: TRBV7-6; J: TRBJ1-4; DNA: TGTGCCAGCAGCTTGCAGACCCAGGGGGCGGGGGCTAATGAAAAACTGTTTTTT; CDR3: CASSLQTQGAGANEKLFF
length: 15; size: NA; D: TRBD1; V: TRBV7-3; J: TRBJ2-7; DNA: TGTGCCAGCAGTCAGGGACAGGGTACCCCCTACGAGCAGTACTTC; CDR3: CASSQGQGTPYEQYF
length: 13; size: NA; D: TRBD1; V: TRBV2; J: TRBJ1-1; DNA: TGTGCCAGCAAAGACAGGGAGAACACTGAAGCTTTCTTT; CDR3: CASKDRENTEAFF
length: 13; size: once; D: NA; V: TRBV9; J: TRBJ1-2; DNA: TGTGCCAGCAGCGTAGAAACAGGGAATGGCTACACCTTC; CDR3: CASSVETGNGYTF
length: 13; size: NA; D: NA; V: TRBV9; J: TRBJ1-4; DNA: TGTGCCAGCAGCGGGAGAGATAATGAAAAACTGTTTTTT; CDR3: CASSGRDNEKLFF
length: 14; size: NA; D: NA; V: TRBV10-3; J: TRBJ2-7; DNA: TGTGCCATCAGTGAGGGCGGGGGCAACTACGAGCAGTACTTC; CDR3: CAISEGGGNYEQYF
length: 18; size: NA; D: NA; V: TRBV29-1; J: TRBJ2-1; DNA: TGCAGCGTTGAACCAGCTCAGGTTAGGCCCCACACCTACAATGAGCAGTTCTTC; CDR3: CSVEPAQVRPHTYNEQFF
length: 15; size: NA; D: NA; V: TRBV5-6; J: TRBJ2-1; DNA: TGTGCCAGCAGCTTAGGGGGGGGGCCTGGAAATGAGCAGTTCTTC; CDR3: CASSLGGGPGNEQFF
length: 13; size: NA; D: NA; V: TRBV11-2; J: TRBJ1-5; DNA: TGTGCCAGCAGCTTAGACACTCATCAGCCCCAGCATTTT; CDR3: CASSLDTHQPQHF
length: 12; size: NA; D: NA; V: TRBV11-2; J: TRBJ2-3; DNA: TGTGCCAGCAGCTCCGCCGGAGATACGCAGTATTTT; CDR3: CASSSAGDTQYF
length: 14; size: once; D: NA; V: TRBV5-4; J: TRBJ1-5; DNA: TGTGCCAGCAGCCCGGATCGGGGGGCACAGCCCCAGCATTTT; CDR3: CASSPDRGAQPQHF
length: 15; size: NA; D: NA; V: TRBV19; J: TRBJ1-6; DNA: TGTGCCAGTAGTACCGAGACAGTTTTCAATTCACCCCTCCACTTT; CDR3: CASSTETVFNSPLHF
length: 15; size: once; D: NA; V: TRBV9; J: TRBJ2-7; DNA: TGTGCCAGCAGCGTAGTTCCGGGGGGCGCGTACGAGCAGTACTTC; CDR3: CASSVVPGGAYEQYF
length: 16; size: NA; D: TRBD1; V: TRBV5-6; J: TRBJ1-2; DNA: TGTGCCAGCAGCTTGAAGGGACAGGGGGCTCACTATGGCTACACCTTC; CDR3: CASSLKGQGAHYGYTF
length: 13; size: NA; D: NA; V: TRBV6-6; J: TRBJ2-5; DNA: TGTGCCAGCAGCGCCGGGACACAAGAGACCCAGTACTTC; CDR3: CASSAGTQETQYF
length: 15; size: NA; D: NA; V: TRBV5-4; J: TRBJ2-1; DNA: TGTGCCAGCCGCCTCTCGGGTGGATGGCACAATGAGCAGTTCTTC; CDR3: CASRLSGGWHNEQFF
length: 14; size: NA; D: TRBD1; V: TRBV4-1; J: TRBJ1-1; DNA: TGCGCCAGCAGCCAAGGGCAGGGGGGCACTGAAGCTTTCTTT; CDR3: CASSQGQGGTEAFF
length: 15; size: NA; D: TRBD2; V: TRBV9; J: TRBJ2-3; DNA: TGTGCCACCAATAGCGGGGGGGCCGGGACAGATACGCAGTATTTT; CDR3: CATNSGGAGTDTQYF
length: 15; size: NA; D: NA; V: TRBV19; J: TRBJ2-1; DNA: TGTGCCAGTACTCCTGTGGGGGGCTCCTACAATGAGCAGTTCTTC; CDR3: CASTPVGGSYNEQFF
length: 13; size: NA; D: NA; V: TRBV2; J: TRBJ1-2; DNA: TGTGCCAGCAGTGAAGGCGGGGTACATGGCTACACCTTC; CDR3: CASSEGGVHGYTF